This entry describes one T cell receptor beta chain. In this sample, this clone turned up once. Its antigen is not yet known. Base qualities are not provided; no much larger clone lies one nucleotide away. The cohort was made up of approximately 700 healthy bone marrow donors. Cohort members were all nominally healthy when sampled, although unrecorded immune exposures were likely present. Of the roughly 700 cohort members, nearly 300 had a positive CMV serostatus and about 360 had a negative one, while no CMV serostatus was recorded for the donor. Every donor gave a peripheral blood sample, and the peripheral blood mononuclear cells from that sample were used for TCR beta sequencing. The Qiagen DNeasy Blood Extraction Kit was used to extract genomic DNA from the blood cell samples. Receptor amplification or capture employed the immunoSEQ multiplex PCR assay. A mixture of 60 forward primers for TCR Vbeta segments and 13 reverse primers for TCR Jbeta segments was used in the multiplex PCR. A multiplex PCR assay on genomic DNA amplified the CDR3 region of rearranged TCR beta genes. The Illumina HiSeq System was used to sequence the amplified TCR beta libraries as 87-base-pair reads. In the authors' own workflow: A later analysis tallied roughly 78 million unique TCR beta chains across the 650 to 750 repertoires, and about 10 million of those chains were shared by two or more donors. A nearest-neighbor algorithm error-corrected the raw reads and collapsed the reads into unique sequences, merging closely related sequences to remove PCR and sequencing errors. To assign V, D and J gene segments, CDR3 sequences were aligned to IMGT reference sequences. Each retained sequence needed at least a six-nucleotide match to both a V gene segment and a J gene segment. Rearrangements were classified as productive when the CDR3 lacked stop codons and remained in frame with V and J, and all other rearrangements were classified as non-productive. CDR3 was defined according to IMGT convention as the region running from the second conserved V-encoded cysteine to the conserved J-encoded phenylalanine. The earlier analysis of more than 450 of the donors excluded sequences that lacked an unambiguous match to a single V gene segment. In an earlier analysis of some 590 of the donors, a V segment was called functional when productive rearrangements were above 56.7%, and segregating when the standard deviation between donors exceeded 5%. A statistical classification framework was built for diagnosing cytomegalovirus status from the catalog of TCR beta chain sequences. A later analysis assigned V and J genes by comparing TCR nucleotide sequences with IMGT/GENE-DB human TR gene sequences. Using the TCRdist pipeline, a later analysis assigned CDR3 sequences along with most-parsimonious VDJ recombination scenarios. A later analysis defined each TCR beta chain by its CDR3 amino acid sequence plus V-gene family, and excluded reads lacking a unique V-gene family. In a later analysis, fewer than 650 highly shared, low-generation-probability nucleotide sequences were removed to address suspected cross-contamination and a sequencing artifact. In a later analysis, a clonal expansion index was calculated for each public chain from normalized within-repertoire ranks of inferred template counts. In a later analysis, generation probabilities were computed using a VDJ recombination model fitted to out-of-frame rearrangements, and the results were checked against IGoR. A later analysis scored TCR-TCR, TCR-HLA and TCR-CMV co-occurrence with hypergeometric tests, applying a repertoire-size bias correction to TCR pairs. False discovery rates were estimated in a later analysis by permuting HLA or CMV assignments 20 times. In a later analysis, co-occurring TCRs were grouped with DBSCAN, and TCRdist sequence similarity was added when clustering was performed within HLA-allele-positive subsets. Repertoires with fewer than 30,000 or more than 120,000 public chains were left out of co-occurrence clustering, as were five repertoires with anomalous nucleotide sharing. In TCRdb, the immuneACCESS table is reduced to in-frame sequences with V and J assigned. These tables do not hold every clone; where another copy was compared, an unresolved V gene accounts for under half, and the others remain unexplained. V and J calls and clone size are those listed in that table; D and trimming were worked out from the DNA. For this sample the table gives around 20,000 clones, of which roughly four fifths were detected only once. Together, the top ten hold around a fifth of the sample.

V lost 4 bases and J lost 4 bases, and the count of bases not matched to a germline gene is 2. The CDR3 goes from the cysteine to the phenylalanine over 13 residues. Only the CDR3 portion is preserved as DNA: 39 bases, with reading frame beginning at the first base. CDR1 SNHLY and CDR2 FYNNEI were looked up in the germline V gene. The sample originates from a study of cytomegalovirus exposure and HLA in healthy donors (TCRdb year 2017). The study in broad terms: According to an earlier analysis of around 600 of the donors, some 180 million T cells yielded 90 million to 130 million unique TCR beta sequences and around 300 Gb of sequence data. The number of donors typed differed by locus, with roughly 620-630 for A, B, C, DRB1 and DQB1, 522 for DQA1, 600 to 610 for DPA1, and some 440 for DPB1. On average, roughly 240,000 unique TCR beta nucleotide sequences were sequenced per donor among fewer than 500 genotyped donors of the cohort, with roughly 18% of those sequences being non-productive. About 330 gigabases of sequencing data and approximately 92 million unique TCR sequences made up an early release that covered fewer than 650 HLA-typed donors. All discovery cohort repertoires had been generated using a single sequencing platform. Of the 398 genotyped donors, over 70% fell in the genetic ancestry cluster associated with self-reported Caucasian donors. Both class I and class II loci were covered by HLA typing, at four-digit resolution. The study aimed to test whether cataloging public T cell receptors could reveal signatures of past pathogen exposure. Rather than drawing on any new phenotypic data, the later analysis identified candidate immune exposures from TCR beta sequences and the way those sequences occurred across donors. The T cell repertoires of 670 or so subjects were profiled by immunosequencing and related to cytomegalovirus serostatus. A later genetic analysis took genome-wide SNP genotypes for about 55% of the 666 donors and used that subset as a discovery cohort. Because of strong linkage in the cohort, roughly five DR-DQ haplotypes were treated as single units for association and clustering. In addition to the first cohort of several hundred subjects, a separate validation cohort of 130 or so different subjects was used. In a later analysis, previously published TCR beta repertoires from roughly 710 donors were re-analyzed and high-resolution HLA genotyping was added so that TCR occurrence patterns could be studied. Donor age, sex, ethnicity and CMV serostatus were compiled together with the repertoire data. To decide whether each TCR beta V gene segment behaved as functional or pseudogenic, an earlier analysis of 587 of the donors relied on high-throughput TCR beta sequencing. High-throughput TCR immunosequencing, statistical association of individual TCRs with disease status, and machine learning were combined to predict cytomegalovirus infection status.

What the study reported, not specific to this receptor: When HLA alleles, especially DR and DQ, strongly co-occurred, attributing TCR associations to individual alleles was difficult. A further reported finding was that TCR beta sequences accurately predicted the HLA-A and HLA-B alleles for most subjects in the first cohort. The authors suggested that the approach could potentially be extended to other disease states and immunological phenotypes. Because counts were too low, around 17 rarely observed V segments, including chromosome 9 orphons, were left out of the earlier analysis of some 640 of the donors. A later analysis found that TCR association rates varied across HLA loci, with DRB1 alleles showing the most associated TCRs and HLA-C alleles the fewest. Specific HLA alleles were associated with 16,951 TCR beta sequences at a false discovery rate of 0.05 in a later analysis. A later genetic analysis reported fewer N-insertions in productive TCRs among donors in an Asian-associated ancestry cluster than the roughly 700-donor mean. Some IMGT-functional V segments, including TRBV6-2 and TRBV6-3, could not be distinguished by the 87-base-pair reads and were therefore excluded. Several of the top co-occurrence clusters appeared to be linked to parvovirus B19, influenza, CMV and Epstein-Barr virus, according to a later analysis. An earlier analysis of around 540 of the donors showed that most TCR beta V segments appeared in productive rearrangements either about 87% or about 30% of the time, which broadly matched IMGT annotations. In this cohort, only TCR beta chains were sequenced, and detectable features were limited by the absence of alpha or paired-chain data. In a later analysis, HLA-associated TCR beta chains were found to be more clonally expanded and to have lower generation probabilities than equally common non-associated chains. The only immune exposure information available for the cohort was CMV serostatus. In vitro tests confirmed that a few of the cytomegalovirus-associated TCR beta chains recognize cytomegalovirus antigens. In a later genetic analysis, a missense DCLRE1C variant was associated with V-gene and J-gene trimming of TCR beta chains, and the association was replicated in an independent cohort. Because HLA typing was unavailable for some donors at each locus, only the typed subset was used in association tests. Most CMV-associated TCR beta chains appeared to be HLA-restricted in a later analysis, and the HLA associations seemed to be driven largely by CMV exposure. The study listed 164 TCR beta chains as associated with cytomegalovirus. Roughly uniform sequencing depth across donors was assumed in presence/absence analyses, although this assumption may not hold. Correlated functional status among segregating V segments might be attributable to linkage disequilibrium, but an unknown experimental factor could not be ruled out. Most TCR sequences were observed very rarely across donors, whereas some public TCRs were present in many individuals. The sequencing pipeline was judged likely to have produced a cluster of highly shared sequence variants as a technical artifact. Cytomegalovirus status was reported to be diagnosed by the classifier with high specificity and sensitivity in both the original and validation cohorts.

The sample comprised PBMCs. The clonotype comes from a human donor in good health. The chain is assembled from TRBV2 and TRBJ2-5, with TRBD1 identical over 8 junction bases. The CDR3 region has the sequence CASSGDRIETQYF. In nucleotides, the sequence is TGTGCCAGCAGTGGGGACAGGATAGAGACCCAGTACTTC. The full variable domain, completed from the reference TRBV2 and TRBJ2-5 proteins outside the CDR3, reads EPEVTQTPSHQVTQMGQEVILRCVPISNHLYFYWYRQILGQKVEFLVSFYNNEISEKSEIFDDQFSVERPDGSNFTLKIRSTKLEDSAMYFCASSGDRIETQYFGPGTRLLVL.